This T cell receptor beta chain was found in a study of T cells after posttransplantation cyclophosphamide. Overall study findings and caveats: Blood and skin or GI T cell repertoires showed limited TRB overlap. Later blood repertoires were often dominated by clones from the donor CD8+ memory compartment.

Treatment was busulfan-fludarabine conditioning, a marrow graft, and cyclophosphamide on days +3 and +4. Generated by immunoSEQ multiplex PCR, the TCRdb table keeps only in-frame clones and is missing some. This repertoire holds 10,000 to 13,000 clones, and none appear only once. CDR1 is SGHRS and CDR2 is YFSETQ in the germline V gene. CDR3 length equals 15 residues. Between the trimmed V and J ends, which lost 4 bases and 0 bases, there was a span of 11 bases. This clone was recorded at least ten times. Antigen specificity is unknown. The chain uses TRBV5-1 and TRBJ2-1; TRBD2 is a possible D gene (5 bases). Specimen: PBMCs, collected after allogeneic stem cell transplant with posttransplant cyclophosphamide. This sequence was found in a female patient aged 40-50 years who received an allogeneic stem cell transplant from a related donor, was CMV-positive, and had no GVHD. The T cells may come from the graft donor. CDR3 loop: CASSNSVSSYNEQFF. The CDR3 coding sequence is TGCGCCAGCAGCAATAGCGTGAGCTCCTACAATGAGCAGTTCTTC.